Following are 6 T cell receptor beta chains from one sample sequenced in a study of shared clonotypes between healthy human individuals. Using immunoSEQ multiplex PCR, the repertoire was profiled, and TCRdb retains in-frame clones only, with some absent. The sample has some 680,000 clones; around three quarters are singletons. The specimen was memory CD4+ T cells sorted from blood. The subset: CD45RA-negative fraction. The receptors were gathered from a woman in her 30s in good health.

The V call is TRBV7-9, the J call TRBJ2-2; 11 bases map to TRBD2. J gave up 6 bases and V 1 base, and 4 bases lay outside the gene matches. CDR1 and CDR2 (germline): SEHNR, FQNEAQ (reference sequence). CDR3 length: 16 amino acids. The CDR3: CASSLGTSGRSGELFF. In DNA form, the CDR3 reads TGTGCCAGCAGCTTAGGAACTAGCGGGAGATCCGGGGAGCTGTTTTTT. The variable domain in full, with the rest retrieved from reference TRBV7-9 and TRBJ2-2, is DTGVSQNPRHKITKRGQNVTFRCDPISEHNRLYWYRQTLGQGPEFLTYFQNEAQLEKSRLLSDRFSAERPKGSFSTLEIQRTEQGDSAMYLCASSLGTSGRSGELFFGEGSRLTVL.

This chain connects TRBV7-2 to TRBJ2-1, with D maybe TRBD2 (6 bases). Deletions cut 3 bases from V and 0 bases from J, with 15 bases between. Germline CDR1 SGHTA, CDR2 FQGNSA. The CDR3 has 17 amino acids. The CDR3 loop is CASSFAGTFSSYNEQFF. The CDR3 DNA is TGTGCCAGCAGCTTTGCCGGGACTTTCAGCTCCTACAATGAGCAGTTCTTC.

Concerning this clone itself: The same CDR3 also results from other DNA sequences found in this sample. This chain connects TRBV7-2 to TRBJ2-1; D remains unclear. There are 14 residues in the CDR3. Trimming pared 1 base from V and 3 bases from J, leaving 7 bases between. Germline V CDR1 and CDR2: SGHTA, FQGNSA. CDR3: CASSLDSSYNEQFF. CDR3 nucleotides: TGTGCCAGCAGCTTAGATTCCAGCTACAATGAGCAGTTCTTC.

Worth noting for this clone: Other DNA sequences within the sample encode an identical CDR3. The chain employs TRBV29-1 and TRBJ1-5; tentatively, D is TRBD1 (6 bases). Germline loops: CDR1 SQVTM, CDR2 ANQGSEA. The ends were cut back, 5 bases at V and 2 bases at J, with 7 bases in the middle. The CDR3 has 12 residues. The CDR3 is CSVSGGNQPQHF. The CDR3 DNA follows: TGCAGCGTTTCAGGGGGCAATCAGCCCCAGCATTTT.

This chain uses TRBV30 with TRBJ1-5; 9 nucleotides agree with TRBD1. CDR1 and CDR2 (germline): GTSNPN, SVGIG (reference sequence). Trimming removed 0 bases from V and 4 bases from J; junction bases left unmatched: 13. The CDR3 is 18 amino acids. CDR3 protein: CAWSVQGQGSVKNQPQHF. In DNA form, the CDR3 reads TGTGCCTGGAGTGTACAAGGACAGGGGAGTGTAAAAAATCAGCCCCAGCATTTT.

The sample holds a few counts of this clone. The chain joins TRBV28 to TRBJ2-7; no clear D gene. Germline V lookup: CDR1 MDHEN, CDR2 SYDVKM. The CDR3 has 12 residues. V was cut by 3 bases and J by 6 bases, with 9 bases left in between. CDR3 nucleotides: TGTGCCAGCAGTTTCGCGTCGGGCGAGCAGTACTTC. Translating it yields CASSFASGEQYF.